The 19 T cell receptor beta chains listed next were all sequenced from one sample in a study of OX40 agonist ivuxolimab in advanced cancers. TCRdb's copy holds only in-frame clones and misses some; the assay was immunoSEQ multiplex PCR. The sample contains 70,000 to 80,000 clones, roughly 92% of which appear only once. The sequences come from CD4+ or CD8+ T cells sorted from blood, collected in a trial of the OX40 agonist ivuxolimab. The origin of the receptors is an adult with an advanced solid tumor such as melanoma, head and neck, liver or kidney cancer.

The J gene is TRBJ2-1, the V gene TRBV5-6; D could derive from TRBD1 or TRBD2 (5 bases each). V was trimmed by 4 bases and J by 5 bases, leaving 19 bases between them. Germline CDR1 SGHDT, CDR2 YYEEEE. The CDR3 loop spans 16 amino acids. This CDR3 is CASSPQGAYTNNEQFF. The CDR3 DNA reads TGTGCCAGCAGCCCTCAGGGAGCTTATACTAACAATGAGCAGTTCTTC.

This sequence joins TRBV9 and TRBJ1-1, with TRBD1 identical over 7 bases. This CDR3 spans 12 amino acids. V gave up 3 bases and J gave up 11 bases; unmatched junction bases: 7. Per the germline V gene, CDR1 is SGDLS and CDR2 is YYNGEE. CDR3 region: CASSDETGTAFF. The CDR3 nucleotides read TGTGCCAGCAGCGATGAGACAGGGACGGCTTTCTTT.

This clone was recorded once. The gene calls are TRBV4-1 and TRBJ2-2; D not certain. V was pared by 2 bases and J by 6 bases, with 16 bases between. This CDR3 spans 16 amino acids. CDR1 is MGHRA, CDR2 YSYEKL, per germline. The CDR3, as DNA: TGCGCCAGCAGCCAATTAACCATTGGTAGGGCCGGGGAGCTGTTTTTT. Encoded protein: CASSQLTIGRAGELFF.

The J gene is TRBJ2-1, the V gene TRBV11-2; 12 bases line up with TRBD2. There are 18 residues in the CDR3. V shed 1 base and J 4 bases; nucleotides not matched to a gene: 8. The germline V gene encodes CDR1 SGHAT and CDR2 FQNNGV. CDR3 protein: CASSLGLAGGRRYNEQFF. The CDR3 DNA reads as TGTGCCAGCAGCTTAGGGCTAGCGGGAGGGCGAAGGTACAATGAGCAGTTCTTC.

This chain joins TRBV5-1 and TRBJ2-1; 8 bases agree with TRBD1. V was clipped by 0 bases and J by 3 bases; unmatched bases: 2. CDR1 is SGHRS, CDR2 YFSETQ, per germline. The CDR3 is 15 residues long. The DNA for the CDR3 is TGCGCCAGCAGCTTGGTACAGGGGGTCTACAATGAGCAGTTCTTC. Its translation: CASSLVQGVYNEQFF.

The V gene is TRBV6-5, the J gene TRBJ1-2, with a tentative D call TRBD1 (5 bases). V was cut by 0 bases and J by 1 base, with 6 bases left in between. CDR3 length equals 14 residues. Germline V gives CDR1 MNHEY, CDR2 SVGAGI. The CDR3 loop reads CASSYSQGNYGYTF. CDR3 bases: TGTGCCAGCAGTTACTCGCAGGGTAACTATGGCTACACCTTC.

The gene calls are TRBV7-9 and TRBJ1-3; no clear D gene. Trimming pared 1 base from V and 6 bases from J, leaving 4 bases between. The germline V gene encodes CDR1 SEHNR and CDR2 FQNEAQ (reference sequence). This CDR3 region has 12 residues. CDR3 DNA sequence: TGTGCCAGCAGCTTAGGAGCAAACACCATATATTTT. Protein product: CASSLGANTIYF. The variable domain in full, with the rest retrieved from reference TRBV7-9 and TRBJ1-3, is DTGVSQNPRHKITKRGQNVTFRCDPISEHNRLYWYRQTLGQGPEFLTYFQNEAQLEKSRLLSDRFSAERPKGSFSTLEIQRTEQGDSAMYLCASSLGANTIYFGEGSWLTVV.

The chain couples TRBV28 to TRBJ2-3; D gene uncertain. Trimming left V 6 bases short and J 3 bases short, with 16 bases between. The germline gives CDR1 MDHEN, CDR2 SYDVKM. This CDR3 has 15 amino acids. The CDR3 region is CASRTPPWGTDTQYF. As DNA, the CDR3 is TGTGCCAGCAGGACGCCCCCCTGGGGTACAGATACGCAGTATTTT.

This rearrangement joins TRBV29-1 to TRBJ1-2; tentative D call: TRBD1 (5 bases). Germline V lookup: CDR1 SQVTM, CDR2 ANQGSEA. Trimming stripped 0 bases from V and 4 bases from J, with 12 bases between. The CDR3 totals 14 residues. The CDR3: CSVEDGQGSYGYTF. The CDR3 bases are TGCAGCGTTGAAGACGGGCAGGGCTCCTATGGCTACACCTTC.

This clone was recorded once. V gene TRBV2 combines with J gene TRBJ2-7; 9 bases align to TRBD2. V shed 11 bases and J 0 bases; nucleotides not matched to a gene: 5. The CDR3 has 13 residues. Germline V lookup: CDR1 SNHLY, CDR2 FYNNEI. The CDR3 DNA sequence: TGTGCCGCGAAAGCGGGAGGCTCCTACGAGCAGTACTTC. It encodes CAAKAGGSYEQYF.

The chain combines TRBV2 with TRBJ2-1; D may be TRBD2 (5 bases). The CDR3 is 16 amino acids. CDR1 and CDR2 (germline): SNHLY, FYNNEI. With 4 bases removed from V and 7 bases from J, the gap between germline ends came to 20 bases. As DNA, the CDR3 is TGTGCCAGCAGTGGGGATTCGGCAGGAAGGAGGAATGAGCAGTTCTTC. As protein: CASSGDSAGRRNEQFF.

The CDR3, as DNA: TGTGCCAGCAGTCCAAACTCTGGAAACACCATATATTTT. Translating it yields CASSPNSGNTIYF. The chain links TRBV6-5 to TRBJ1-3, with unresolved D. The length of the CDR3 is 13 residues. The ends were cut back, 5 bases at V and 0 bases at J, with 5 bases in the middle. CDR1 is MNHEY and CDR2 is SVGAGI in the germline V gene.

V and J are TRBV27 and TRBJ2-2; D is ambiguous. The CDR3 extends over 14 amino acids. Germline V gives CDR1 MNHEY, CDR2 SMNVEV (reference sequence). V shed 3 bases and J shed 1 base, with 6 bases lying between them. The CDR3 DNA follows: TGTGCCAGCAGTTTCGGGCTGAACACCGGGGAGCTGTTTTTT. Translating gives CASSFGLNTGELFF.

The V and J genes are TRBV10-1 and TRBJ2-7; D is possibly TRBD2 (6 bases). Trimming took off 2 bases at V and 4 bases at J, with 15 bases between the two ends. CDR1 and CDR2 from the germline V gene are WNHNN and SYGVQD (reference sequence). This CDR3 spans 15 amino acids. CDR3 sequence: CASSERNSGGYEQYF. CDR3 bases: TGCGCCAGCAGTGAGAGGAATAGCGGAGGGTACGAGCAGTACTTC.

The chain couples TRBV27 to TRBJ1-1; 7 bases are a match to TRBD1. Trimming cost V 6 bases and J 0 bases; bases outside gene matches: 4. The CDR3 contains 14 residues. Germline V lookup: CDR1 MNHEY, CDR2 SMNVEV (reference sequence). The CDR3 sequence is CASRPGQLNTEAFF. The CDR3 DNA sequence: TGTGCCAGCAGACCGGGACAGCTGAACACTGAAGCTTTCTTT.

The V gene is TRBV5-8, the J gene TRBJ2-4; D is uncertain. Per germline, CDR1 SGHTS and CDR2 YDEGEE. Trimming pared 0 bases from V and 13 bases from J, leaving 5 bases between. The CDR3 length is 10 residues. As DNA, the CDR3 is TGTGCCAGCAGCTTGGGCCCCCAGTACTTC. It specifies CASSLGPQYF. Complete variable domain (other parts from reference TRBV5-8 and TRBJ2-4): EAGVTQSPTHLIKTRGQQATLRCSPISGHTSVYWYQQALGLGLQFLLWYDEGEERNRGNFPPRFSGRQFPNYSSELNVNALELEDSALYLCASSLGPQYFGAGTRLSVL.

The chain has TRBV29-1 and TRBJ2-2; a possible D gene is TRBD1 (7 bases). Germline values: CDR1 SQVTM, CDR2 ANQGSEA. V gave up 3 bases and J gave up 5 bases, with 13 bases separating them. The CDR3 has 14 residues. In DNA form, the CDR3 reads TGCAGCGTTGAGCACAGGGGAGGAACCGGGGAGCTGTTTTTT. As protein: CSVEHRGGTGELFF.

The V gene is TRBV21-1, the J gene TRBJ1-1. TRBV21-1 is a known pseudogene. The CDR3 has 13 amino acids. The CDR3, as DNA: TGTGCCAGCAGCAACTTGGCCGGCACTGAAGCTTTCTTT. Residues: CASSNLAGTEAFF.

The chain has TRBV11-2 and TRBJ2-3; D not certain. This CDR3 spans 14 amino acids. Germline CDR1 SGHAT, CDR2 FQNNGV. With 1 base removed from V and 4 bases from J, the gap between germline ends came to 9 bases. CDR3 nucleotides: TGTGCCAGCAGCTTAGGGAGATACGCAGATACGCAGTATTTT. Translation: CASSLGRYADTQYF.